This entry lists 4 T cell receptor beta chains sequenced from one sample in a study of graft-versus-host responses after intestinal transplantation. Antigens for these TCRs are unknown. Measured with immunoSEQ multiplex PCR; TCRdb has only the in-frame clones, and not every one. The sample has just under 65,000 clones; 90% are singletons. The sequenced sample was unstimulated CD8+ T cells sorted from spleen or lymph node cells, obtained before transplant. Source of these receptors: a human donor who was the organ donor for an intestinal transplant.

The CDR3: CASSSSGLAGGGYNEQFF. The CDR3 DNA reads as TGTGCCAGCAGCTCTTCGGGACTAGCGGGAGGGGGCTACAATGAGCAGTTCTTC. V is TRBV21-1 and J is TRBJ2-1; the table's D call TRBD2 went unverified against the DNA. TRBV21-1 is deemed a pseudogene. The CDR3 sequence is 18 residues long.

This chain links TRBV27 with TRBJ2-1; D gene ambiguous. CDR1 MNHEY and CDR2 SMNVEV come from the germline V gene (reference sequence). Trimming left V 0 bases short and J 0 bases short, with 6 bases between. The CDR3 runs to 15 residues. As DNA, the CDR3 is TGTGCCAGCAGTTTATCGGCTTACTCCTACAATGAGCAGTTCTTC. Protein: CASSLSAYSYNEQFF.

This clone was seen a few times. The chain joins TRBV30 to TRBJ1-1; 9 bases are shared with TRBD1. The CDR3 extends over 13 amino acids. Germline CDR1 GTSNPN, CDR2 SVGIG (reference sequence). Germline trimming cut 4 bases from V and 6 bases from J; bases unmatched to any gene: 6. The CDR3: CAWNDRGGAEAFF. The CDR3 nucleotides are TGTGCCTGGAATGACAGGGGGGGTGCTGAAGCTTTCTTT.

The chain recombines TRBV27 with TRBJ2-2; D is perhaps TRBD2 (7 bases). V gave up 8 bases and J gave up 1 base, with 14 bases separating them. The CDR3 is 15 amino acids. Germline V gene sequence: CDR1 MNHEY, CDR2 SMNVEV (reference sequence). The CDR3 bases are TGTGCCAGCTCTATAAGGGGGGGGAACACCGGGGAGCTGTTTTTT. Residues: CASSIRGGNTGELFF.